The sequence of this TCR beta chain was determined in a study of T cells in Graves' hyperthyroidism and ophthalmopathy. Stable hyperthyroidism: no ophthalmopathy progression over 18 months of follow-up. Each diagnosis drew on symptoms, thyroxine, TRAb, thyroid ultrasound and orbital computed tomography findings. The PBMCs were sourced from fresh peripheral blood (more than 8.5 ml). Amplification of TCR beta CDR3 regions was performed using RNA transcripts as template. The study used the HTBI primer set for a first-round RT-PCR of the TCR CDR3. TCRdb reanalysed the multiplex PCR reads using MiXCR and keeps one entry per CDR3 protein. The sample contains about 290,000 distinct CDR3 sequences, around 13% of which appear only once. In its sample, this clonotype was seen a few times. CDR1 is DFQATT, CDR2 SNEGSKA, per germline (reference sequence). The CDR3 runs 15 residues.

The sequence derives from a woman between 35 and 50 years old with Graves' hyperthyroidism. Sequenced sample: blood. The rearrangement joins TRBV20-1 to TRBJ1-5; 8 nucleotides align to TRBD1. Here the CDR3 DNA reads TGCAATGCCCCGAAACCGGGACAGGAGGCTGAGCCCCAGCATTTT. Translating it yields CNAPKPGQEAEPQHF.